The 26 T cell receptor beta chains presented below share a single source sample, sequenced in a study of Graves' ophthalmopathy and Graves' hyperthyroidism. Amplification of TCR beta CDR3 regions used RNA transcripts. RT-PCR with HTBI primers came first, then second-round multiplex PCR. One entry per CDR3 protein, called by TCRdb with MiXCR from the multiplex PCR reads. The data hold 580,000 or so distinct CDR3 sequences, with under 40% observed a single time. The sequencing input was peripheral blood or thyroid tissue (not recorded which). The receptors derive from an adult man with Graves' hyperthyroidism.

This clonotype occurred many times. V is TRBV5-1 and J is TRBJ1-4, with D uncertain. CDR3 size: 12 residues. Trimming shortened V by 0 bases and J by 10 bases, and 7 bases separated the two germline ends. Germline lookup yields CDR1 SGHRS and CDR2 YFSETQ. The CDR3 sequence: CASSLGAGKLFF. Written as DNA, the CDR3 is TGCGCCAGCAGCTTGGGGGCGGGAAAACTGTTTTTT.

CDR3 in amino acids: CSANRGYRDGYTF. As DNA, the CDR3 is TGCAGTGCCAACAGGGGGTATCGGGATGGCTACACCTTC. The chain joins TRBV20-1 to TRBJ1-2; 8 bases are a match to TRBD1. The V gene's germline CDR1 is DFQATT and CDR2 SNEGSKA (reference sequence). J gave up 6 bases and V 6 bases, and 9 bases lay outside the gene matches. CDR3 size: 13 residues.

This clonotype came up a few times. This likely comes from a read error, as the CDR3 has no conserved phenylalanine or tryptophan at its end. The DNA is omitted, as the CDR3 cannot be located on it reliably, and the CDR3 follows TCRdb's listing. V is TRBV7-9 and J is TRBJ1-1. Germline V gene sequence: CDR1 SEHNR, CDR2 FQNEAQ (reference sequence). Counting both end residues, the CDR3 totals 12 amino acids. CDR3 sequence reads: CASSWAGTDANY.

With respect to this clonotype: A much larger clonotype is one base distant, so this may be a read error. The rearrangement joins TRBV7-3 to TRBJ2-5; tentative D call: TRBD2 (5 bases). Looked up from germline, CDR1 is SGHTA and CDR2 is FQGTGA. The germline V and J ends were trimmed by 5 bases and 7 bases, with 11 bases remaining between them. This CDR3 contains 12 residues. The CDR3 protein is CASSRAEGTQYF. CDR3 DNA sequence: TGTGCCAGCAGCAGGGCCGAGGGGACCCAGTACTTC.

This clonotype occurred many times. The rearrangement links TRBV20-1 to TRBJ2-7; no firm D call. Germline CDR1 DFQATT, CDR2 SNEGSKA (reference sequence). V was shortened by 4 bases and J by 3 bases, with 7 bases between the two germline ends. The CDR3 is 11 residues long. The CDR3 DNA sequence: TGCAGTGCTAATCAACTCTACGAGCAGTACTTC. This translates into CSANQLYEQYF.

CDR3 residues: CSVDRTYEQYF. The CDR3 nucleotides are TGCAGCGTCGACCGTACCTACGAGCAGTACTTC. The V call is TRBV29-1, the J call TRBJ2-7; the D is unclear. The CDR3 contains 11 residues. Germline loops: CDR1 SQVTM, CDR2 ANQGSEA. Trimming pared 6 bases from V and 2 bases from J, leaving 8 bases between.

To note about this clonotype: Lacking the conserved final phenylalanine or tryptophan, this CDR3 likely reflects a read error. This rearrangement joins TRBV29-1 to TRBJ2-7, with 7 nucleotides matching TRBD2. The CDR3 loop spans 14 amino acids. Germline CDR1 SQVTM, CDR2 ANQGSEA. Trimming at V came to 5 bases and at J to 0 bases, leaving 7 bases not matched to a gene. CDR3 protein: CSVSVGGGSYEQYL. In nucleotides, the CDR3 is TGCAGCGTTTCCGTCGGCGGGGGCTCCTACGAGCAGTACCTC.

This clonotype was seen repeatedly, ten times or more. This rearrangement joins TRBV7-2 to TRBJ2-5; TRBD2 aligns across 12 bases. Germline CDR1 is SGHTA and CDR2 is FQGNSA. Trimming removed 4 bases from V and 5 bases from J; junction bases left unmatched: 8. The CDR3 loop spans 16 amino acids. Here the CDR3 DNA reads TGTGCCAGCAGCTCCTCCCGACTAGCGGGGGTGGAGACCCAGTACTTC. This encodes CASSSSRLAGVETQYF.

This clonotype came up many times. The chain is built from TRBV29-1 and TRBJ2-7; 8 bases fit TRBD1. CDR1 and CDR2 from the germline V gene are SQVTM and ANQGSEA. The CDR3 contains 13 residues. The V segment lost 1 base and the J segment 6 bases; nucleotides outside the gene matches: 5. The CDR3 sequence: CSVEARGRGEQYF. CDR3 DNA sequence: TGCAGCGTTGAAGCCAGGGGGCGCGGCGAGCAGTACTTC.

The chain employs TRBV29-1 and TRBJ2-7; 9 bases match TRBD2. From germline, CDR1 is SQVTM and CDR2 ANQGSEA. There are 14 residues in the CDR3. J gave up 5 bases and V 6 bases, and 11 bases lay outside the gene matches. This chain's CDR3 is CSVAGGGSFDEQYF. The CDR3 DNA reads TGCAGCGTAGCGGGGGGCGGCTCCTTTGACGAGCAGTACTTC.

V usage is TRBV7-9 and J usage is TRBJ2-5, with 7 bases aligning to TRBD2. Unmatched junction bases numbered 14, after V lost 3 bases and J lost 4 bases. CDR1 and CDR2 from the germline V gene are SEHNR and FQNEAQ (reference sequence). CDR3 length equals 17 residues. The CDR3 here is CASSFVAGSGRGETQYF. The DNA of the CDR3 is TGTGCCAGCAGCTTTGTGGCCGGCTCTGGGAGGGGAGAGACCCAGTACTTC.

Remarks on this clonotype: A junction end diverges from the germline sequence, so it may reflect a read error. The chain has TRBV10-3 and TRBJ2-2; unclear D gene. CDR1 is ENHRY, CDR2 SYGVKD, per germline. This CDR3 is built from 17 residues. CDR3 loop: CASSYPFLVYNTGELFF. In nucleotides, the CDR3 is TGTGCCAGCAGTTACCCATTTCTGGTTTATAACACCGGGGAGCTGTTTTTT.

This clonotype was picked up many times. The chain has TRBV2 and TRBJ1-4; D is possibly TRBD1 (5 bases). The CDR3 is 14 residues long. Germline CDR1 SNHLY, CDR2 FYNNEI. V dropped 6 bases and J dropped 5 bases, with 13 bases sitting between them. The CDR3 reads CASREKGLNEKLFF. The CDR3 DNA follows: TGTGCCAGCAGAGAAAAGGGGTTGAATGAAAAACTGTTTTTT. The full variable domain, with the rest looked up from reference TRBV2 and TRBJ1-4, is EPEVTQTPSHQVTQMGQEVILRCVPISNHLYFYWYRQILGQKVEFLVSFYNNEISEKSEIFDDQFSVERPDGSNFTLKIRSTKLEDSAMYFCASREKGLNEKLFFGSGTQLSVL.

This clonotype was recorded many times. V is TRBV19 and J is TRBJ1-5, with a possible D match to TRBD1 (5 bases). The germline V gene encodes CDR1 LNHDA and CDR2 SQIVND (reference sequence). Trimming stripped 0 bases from V and 10 bases from J, with 10 bases between. The CDR3 length is 13 residues. The CDR3 loop is CASSIERTSPQHF. CDR3 in DNA: TGTGCCAGTAGTATAGAGAGGACAAGCCCCCAGCATTTT.

Worth noting for this clonotype: Just one base apart from a much larger clone, this may be a read error. This chain's CDR3 is CASSWGTSGSVYEQHF. The CDR3 DNA reads as TGTGCCAGCAGCTGGGGGACTAGCGGGAGCGTTTACGAGCAGCACTTC. The chain links TRBV11-2 to TRBJ2-7; 14 bases are a match to TRBD2. This CDR3 region has 16 residues. In germline, CDR1 is SGHAT, CDR2 FQNNGV.

This clonotype was seen many times. The chain joins TRBV7-8 to TRBJ1-1, with 7 bases identical to TRBD1. The CDR3 contains 17 residues. Germline V gene data show CDR1 as SGHVS and CDR2 as FQNEAQ. Losses at the gene ends were 1 base for V and 1 base for J; bases not matched to a gene: 9. The CDR3: CASSLVRGPTGNTEAFF. In DNA form, the CDR3 reads TGTGCCAGCAGCTTAGTGAGGGGGCCGACAGGGAACACTGAAGCTTTCTTT.

The V call is TRBV27, the J call TRBJ2-7; 9 bases fit TRBD2. Germline V gene sequence: CDR1 MNHEY, CDR2 SMNVEV (reference sequence). Unmatched junction bases numbered 5, after V lost 5 bases and J lost 3 bases. The CDR3 sequence is 14 residues long. DNA for the CDR3: TGTGCCAGCAGTCAGCGGGAGGAGGGCTACGAGCAGTACTTC. Its translation is CASSQREEGYEQYF.

About this clonotype: It may be a read error: a sequence one base away is much more abundant. This chain uses TRBV29-1 with TRBJ1-1, with no clear D. The CDR3 runs 11 residues. Germline V gene lookup returns CDR1 SQVTM and CDR2 ANQGSEA. The V end was cut by 4 bases, the J end by 10 bases, with 13 bases between. The CDR3 DNA reads as TGCAGCGTTGTGGGAACGGCCGGAGCTTTCTTT. As protein: CSVVGTAGAFF.

The chain recombines TRBV29-1 with TRBJ2-7; D might be TRBD1 (6 bases). Germline CDR1 SQVTM, CDR2 ANQGSEA. The V end lost 8 bases, the J end lost 3 bases, and 11 bases lay between the germline ends. The CDR3 is 11 residues long. CDR3 residues: CSSEGGYEQYF. The CDR3 DNA follows: TGCAGCAGTGAAGGGGGCTACGAGCAGTACTTC.

This clonotype occurred many times. The J gene is TRBJ1-1, the V gene TRBV2; possibly TRBD1 for D (5 bases). V was shortened by 3 bases and J by 6 bases, with 8 bases between the two germline ends. This CDR3 has 12 residues. Germline CDR1 and CDR2: SNHLY and FYNNEI. In DNA, the CDR3 is TGTGCCAGCAGTGAGCAGGGCGCTGAAGCTTTCTTT. As protein: CASSEQGAEAFF.

Concerning this clonotype: Sequence at one end of the junction differs from germline and may be a read error. This chain uses TRBV10-3 with TRBJ1-1; 12 nucleotides align to TRBD1. Germline V gives CDR1 ENHRY, CDR2 SYGVKD. This CDR3 spans 17 amino acids. The CDR3 DNA is TGTGCCAGCAGTCCTCCGGGACAGGGGGCGCCGGACACTGAAGCTTTCTTT. Its protein product is CASSPPGQGAPDTEAFF.

This clonotype came up once. This may come from a read error, since a much larger clone is one base off. This chain joins TRBV6-1 and TRBJ2-7; D is undetermined. The V end was cut by 5 bases, the J end by 5 bases, with 13 bases between. Germline-derived CDR1 and CDR2 are MNHNS and SASEGT. The CDR3 is made up of 13 amino acids. CDR3 nucleotides: TGTGCCAGCAGTTTAGCAAAAGGCAACGAGCAGTACTTC. This sequence encodes CASSLAKGNEQYF.

J is TRBJ2-3 and V is TRBV10-3; 11 nucleotides agree with TRBD2. This CDR3 contains 16 residues. The germline V gene encodes CDR1 ENHRY and CDR2 SYGVKD. Trimming removed 8 bases from V and 6 bases from J; junction bases left unmatched: 13. The CDR3 coding sequence is TGTGCCATCTCCGGCCTACTAGCGGGAGCGGGCGATACGCAGTATTTT. This codes for CAISGLLAGAGDTQYF.

The chain recombines TRBV6-1 with TRBJ1-5; 8 nucleotides match TRBD1. V lost 5 bases and J lost 3; bases outside the gene matches: 9. The CDR3 consists of 16 residues. Germline values: CDR1 MNHNS, CDR2 SASEGT. The CDR3 sequence: CASSSLTGGLNQPQHF. The CDR3 DNA reads as TGTGCCAGCAGTTCCCTCACAGGGGGACTCAATCAGCCCCAGCATTTT.

The rearrangement joins TRBV24-1 to TRBJ2-7; no reliable D call. The DNA end favors TRBJ2-1, so the J call may be wrong. Germline CDR1 KGHDR, CDR2 SFDVKD. The length of the CDR3 is 12 residues. The CDR3 coding sequence is TGTGCCACCAGTGGGCGAAACAATGAGCAGTTCTTC. Its protein product is CATSGRNNEQFF.

This clonotype was seen ten or more times. The V and J genes are TRBV15 and TRBJ1-5, with D possibly being TRBD1 (6 bases). V was clipped by 8 bases and J by 6 bases, with 14 bases between them. The CDR3 contains 13 residues. The V gene's germline CDR1 is LNHNV and CDR2 YYDKDF (reference sequence). CDR3 loop: CATSQGGGQPQHF. Written as DNA, the CDR3 is TGTGCCACCTCACAAGGGGGAGGTCAGCCCCAGCATTTT. Looking up the rest from reference TRBV15 and TRBJ1-5 gives the full variable domain: DAMVIQNPRYQVTQFGKPVTLSCSQTLNHNVMYWYQQKSSQAPKLLFHYYDKDFNNEADTPDNFQSRRPNTSFCFLDIRSPGLGDTAMYLCATSQGGGQPQHFGDGTRLSIL.